This T cell receptor (beta chain) was found in a study of T-cell memory formation after mild COVID-19. General study points: Later expanders leaned CD4+, whereas clones that contracted between day 15 and 85 were balanced CD4/CD8.

A few counts support this clonotype. Its antigen is currently unknown. At one of its ends the junction is not consistent with the germline gene, which may arise from a read error. Constant-segment-primed 5'RACE gave TCR alpha and TCR beta cDNA libraries with sample barcodes and UMIs. TCRdb redid the calling of the 5' RACE reads with MiXCR, one entry per CDR3 protein. This table has 190,000 or so distinct CDR3 sequences, about 21% appearing once. The receptor was derived from an adult woman who had mild COVID-19 (a few samples of this study predate the infection). Cell type and time point are not known. Sample: PBMCs or a T cell subset sorted from them (not recorded which).

CDR3 loop: CASSLIVQGGDFYF. CDR3 bases: TGTGCCAGCAGTTTAATTGTTCAGGGAGGGGACTTTTATTTC. V is TRBV12-3 or TRBV12-4 and J is TRBJ2-4; TRBD2 matches at 7 bases. The CDR3 has 14 amino acids.